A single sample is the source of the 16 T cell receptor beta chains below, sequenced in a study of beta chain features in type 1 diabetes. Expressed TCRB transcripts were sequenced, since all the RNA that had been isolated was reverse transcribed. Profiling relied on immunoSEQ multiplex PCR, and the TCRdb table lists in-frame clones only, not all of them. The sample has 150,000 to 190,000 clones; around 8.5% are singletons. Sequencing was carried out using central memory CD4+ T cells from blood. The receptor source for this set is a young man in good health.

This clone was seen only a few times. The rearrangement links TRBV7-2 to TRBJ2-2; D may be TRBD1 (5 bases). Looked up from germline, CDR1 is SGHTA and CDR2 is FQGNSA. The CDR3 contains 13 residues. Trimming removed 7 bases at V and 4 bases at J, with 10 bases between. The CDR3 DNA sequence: TGTGCCAGCACTGACAGCTTCACCGGGGAGCTGTTTTTT. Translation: CASTDSFTGELFF.

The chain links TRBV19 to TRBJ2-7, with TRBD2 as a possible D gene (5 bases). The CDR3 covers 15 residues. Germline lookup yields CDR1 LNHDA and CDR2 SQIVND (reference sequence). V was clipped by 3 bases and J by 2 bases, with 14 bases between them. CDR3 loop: CASSMVGEGTYEQYF. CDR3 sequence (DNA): TGTGCCAGTAGTATGGTTGGTGAGGGTACCTACGAGCAGTACTTC.

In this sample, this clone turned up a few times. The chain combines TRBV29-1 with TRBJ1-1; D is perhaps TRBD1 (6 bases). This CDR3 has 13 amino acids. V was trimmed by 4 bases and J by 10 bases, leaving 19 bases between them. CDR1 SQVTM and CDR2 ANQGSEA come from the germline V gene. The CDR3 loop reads CSVASYREYRAFF. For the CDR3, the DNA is TGCAGCGTTGCGTCGTACAGGGAATATCGAGCTTTCTTT.

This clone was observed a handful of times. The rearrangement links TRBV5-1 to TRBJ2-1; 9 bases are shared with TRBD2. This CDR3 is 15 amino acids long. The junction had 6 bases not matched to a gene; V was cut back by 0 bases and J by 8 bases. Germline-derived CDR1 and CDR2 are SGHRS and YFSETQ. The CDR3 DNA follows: TGCGCCAGCAGCTTGGATAGCGGGAGTCCCGATGAGCAGTTCTTC. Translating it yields CASSLDSGSPDEQFF.

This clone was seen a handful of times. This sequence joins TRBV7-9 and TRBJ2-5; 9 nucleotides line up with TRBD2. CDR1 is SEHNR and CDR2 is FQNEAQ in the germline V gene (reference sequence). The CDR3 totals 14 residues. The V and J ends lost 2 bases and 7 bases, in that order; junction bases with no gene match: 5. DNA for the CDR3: TGTGCCAGCAGCTTATCCCAAGCGGGGGGGACCCAGTACTTC. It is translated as CASSLSQAGGTQYF.

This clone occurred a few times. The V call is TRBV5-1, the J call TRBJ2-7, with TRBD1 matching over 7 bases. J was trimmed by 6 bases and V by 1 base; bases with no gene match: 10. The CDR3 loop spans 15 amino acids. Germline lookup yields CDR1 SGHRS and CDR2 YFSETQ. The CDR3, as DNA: TGCGCCAGCAGCTTGATGACAGGGATGGAAGGCGAGCAGTACTTC. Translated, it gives CASSLMTGMEGEQYF.

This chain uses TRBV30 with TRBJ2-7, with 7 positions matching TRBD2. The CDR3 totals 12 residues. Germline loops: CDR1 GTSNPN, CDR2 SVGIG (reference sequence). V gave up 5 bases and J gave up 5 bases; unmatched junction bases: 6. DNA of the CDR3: TGTGCCTGGGGTTCTAGCGGACACGAGCAGTACTTC. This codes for CAWGSSGHEQYF.

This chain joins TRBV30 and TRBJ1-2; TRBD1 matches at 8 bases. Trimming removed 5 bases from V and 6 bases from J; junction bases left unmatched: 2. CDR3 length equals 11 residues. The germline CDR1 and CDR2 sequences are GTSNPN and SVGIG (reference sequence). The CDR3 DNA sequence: TGTGCCTGGTCGACAGGGGATGGCTACACCTTC. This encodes CAWSTGDGYTF. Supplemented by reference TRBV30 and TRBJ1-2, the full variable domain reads SQTIHQWPATLVQPVGSPLSLECTVEGTSNPNLYWYRQAAGRGLQLLFYSVGIGQISSEVPQNLSASRPQDRQFILSSKKLLLSDSGFYLCAWSTGDGYTFGSGTRLTVV.

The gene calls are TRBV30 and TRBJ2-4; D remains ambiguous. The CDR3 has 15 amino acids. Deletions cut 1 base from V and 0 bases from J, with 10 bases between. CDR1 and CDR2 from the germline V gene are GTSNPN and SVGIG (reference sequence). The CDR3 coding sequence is TGTGCCTGGAGTGGGCAGGCGATAGCCAAAAACATTCAGTACTTC. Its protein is CAWSGQAIAKNIQYF. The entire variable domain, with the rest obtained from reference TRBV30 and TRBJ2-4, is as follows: SQTIHQWPATLVQPVGSPLSLECTVEGTSNPNLYWYRQAAGRGLQLLFYSVGIGQISSEVPQNLSASRPQDRQFILSSKKLLLSDSGFYLCAWSGQAIAKNIQYFGAGTRLSVL.

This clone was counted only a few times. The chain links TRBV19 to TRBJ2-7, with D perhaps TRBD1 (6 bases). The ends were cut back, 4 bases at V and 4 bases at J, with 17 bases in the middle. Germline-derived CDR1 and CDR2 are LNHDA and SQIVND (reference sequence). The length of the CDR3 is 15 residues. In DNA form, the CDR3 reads TGTGCCAGTAGTAAACCAGGGGCGCGTGGTTACGAGCAGTACTTC. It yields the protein CASSKPGARGYEQYF.

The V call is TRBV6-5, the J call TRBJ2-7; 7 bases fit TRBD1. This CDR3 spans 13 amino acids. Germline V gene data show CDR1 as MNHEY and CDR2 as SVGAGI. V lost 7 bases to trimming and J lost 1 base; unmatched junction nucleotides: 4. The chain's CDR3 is CASTQTGSYEQYF. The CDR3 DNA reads TGTGCCAGCACCCAGACAGGGTCCTACGAGCAGTACTTC.

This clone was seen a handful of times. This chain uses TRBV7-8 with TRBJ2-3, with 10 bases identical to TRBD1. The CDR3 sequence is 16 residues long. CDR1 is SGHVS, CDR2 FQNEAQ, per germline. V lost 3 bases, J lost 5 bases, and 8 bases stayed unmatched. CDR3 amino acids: CASSFSGTGAGDTQYF. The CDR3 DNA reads TGTGCCAGCAGCTTTTCCGGGACAGGGGCTGGAGATACGCAGTATTTT.

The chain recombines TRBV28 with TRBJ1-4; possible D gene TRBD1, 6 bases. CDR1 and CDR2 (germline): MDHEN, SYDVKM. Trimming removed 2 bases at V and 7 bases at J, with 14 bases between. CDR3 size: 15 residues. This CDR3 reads CASSLRSGGIEKLFF. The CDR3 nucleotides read TGTGCCAGCAGTTTACGGTCGGGGGGCATTGAAAAACTGTTTTTT.

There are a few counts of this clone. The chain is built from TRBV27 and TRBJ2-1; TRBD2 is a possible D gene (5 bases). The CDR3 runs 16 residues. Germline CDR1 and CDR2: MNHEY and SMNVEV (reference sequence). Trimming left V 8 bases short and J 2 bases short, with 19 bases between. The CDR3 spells CASRPGGSRTYNEQFF. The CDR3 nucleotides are TGTGCCAGCCGACCCGGTGGGAGTAGGACCTACAATGAGCAGTTCTTC.

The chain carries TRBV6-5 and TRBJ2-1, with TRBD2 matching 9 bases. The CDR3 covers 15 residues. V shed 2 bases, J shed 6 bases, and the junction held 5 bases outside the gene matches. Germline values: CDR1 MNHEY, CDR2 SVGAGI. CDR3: CASSYGTSRVNEQFF. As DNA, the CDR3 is TGTGCCAGCAGTTACGGGACTAGCAGAGTCAATGAGCAGTTCTTC.

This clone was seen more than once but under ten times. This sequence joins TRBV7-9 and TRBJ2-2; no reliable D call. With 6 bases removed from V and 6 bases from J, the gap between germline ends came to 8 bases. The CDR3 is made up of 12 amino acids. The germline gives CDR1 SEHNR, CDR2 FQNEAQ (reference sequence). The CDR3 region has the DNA TGTGCCAGCAGTTCCGTCCCCGGGGAGCTGTTTTTT. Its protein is CASSSVPGELFF.